The sequence of this T cell receptor beta chain was determined in a study of blood T cell repertoires in COVID-19 (dated by TCRdb to the early 2020s). A note on the overall study: Collaborator samples came from the United States, Italy and Spain and covered acute and convalescent phases of COVID-19. The prospective study material was composed of cDNA or gDNA derived from T cells, B-cell-depleted T cells, or PBMCs. Samples were obtained from the ongoing ImmuneRACE study (first 160 participants) and from some 1,300 subjects provided by 6 global collaborators. The repertoires were made available in a free public database intended to serve as a resource for research on the immune response to SARS-CoV-2. Nearly every sample came with metadata listing a de-identified subject ID, COVID-19 status, age in years and sex. The dataset comprised deeply sampled blood TCRbeta repertoires from subjects exposed to, actively infected with, or recovered from COVID-19. HLA class I and class II types, where available, came from metadata supplied by the sample provider rather than from assay-based typing. The study at large found these results: The quantity of clinical and demographic metadata differed by source and by participant and was supplied without curation.

Worth noting for this clone: Its antigen has not been determined. Nothing much larger sits one base from this clone, and base qualities are not available.

The CDR3 goes from the cysteine to the phenylalanine over 18 residues. Here the CDR3 DNA is all that survives: 54 bases in frame from base 1. At the junction V is shortened by 1 base and J by 3 bases; bases outside the gene matches: 14. Per the germline V gene, KGHSH is the CDR1 and LQKENI is the CDR2. The immunoSEQ Assay, a bias-controlled multiplex PCR, was used to amplify TCRbeta CDR3 regions from genomic DNA. In the source study's methods: The number of nucleated cells in each sample was estimated from the amplification of reference gene primers within the assay. Sequence reads were collapsed and filtered to measure the absolute abundance of every unique TCRbeta CDR3 rearrangement. For each sample, productive Simpson clonality was calculated as the square root of Simpson's diversity index across productive rearrangements. TCRdb carries this immuneACCESS record with in-frame sequences only. Its versions omit some clonotypes, under half of them owing to an unresolved V gene in the studies checked, with the rest unexplained. Clone size and the V and J calls come from that table; the DNA yielded D and trimming. For this sample there are 300,000 to 400,000 clones; 86% appear just once. In total, the top ten clones hold 7.1% of the sample.

One collaborating source in Seattle enrolled patients while the patients were actively infected and followed the patients over time throughout the course of disease. Collaborating institutions collected whole blood in K2EDTA tubes following their own protocols. For TCRbeta analysis, collaborators shipped samples in one of three forms: frozen whole blood, isolated PBMCs, or DNA extracted from either of those sample types. The rearrangement combines TRBV18 with TRBJ1-2, and TRBD1 aligns with 7 junction nucleotides. The sequenced sample consisted of peripheral blood. This sequence originates from an older woman with COVID-19, enrolled during active disease. The bases read TGTGCCAGCTCACCACGAATGGTGGCAGGGGGACCTTACTATGGCTACACCTTC. This codes for CASSPRMVAGGPYYGYTF.